The entry below gives a single TCR beta chain sequence along with its context. Antigen unknown. The repertoire was sequenced with immunoSEQ multiplex PCR; TCRdb's copy has only in-frame clones and lacks some. The sample includes 25,000 to 30,000 clones, 75% of them seen just once. The sample belongs to a study of memory CD4+ T cells and cytomegalovirus serostatus. Study results and caveats: Suggested: most of the CMV-linked TCR signature lies in CD4+ memory cells.

This CDR3 region has 14 residues. Between the trimmed V and J ends, which lost 5 bases and 5 bases, there was a span of 12 bases. Per the germline V gene, CDR1 is SGHTA and CDR2 is FQGNSA. The sort gate was single viable CD3+CD4+CD8-CD45RO+ cells for memory CD4+ T cells. This sequence originates from an adult in good health and CMV-seronegative. The sequenced sample consisted of memory CD4+ T cells from blood. The chain combines TRBV7-2 with TRBJ1-4; no definite D call. CDR3 region: CASSQNVGNEKLFF. The CDR3 bases are TGTGCCAGCAGCCAAAACGTAGGAAATGAAAAACTGTTTTTT.